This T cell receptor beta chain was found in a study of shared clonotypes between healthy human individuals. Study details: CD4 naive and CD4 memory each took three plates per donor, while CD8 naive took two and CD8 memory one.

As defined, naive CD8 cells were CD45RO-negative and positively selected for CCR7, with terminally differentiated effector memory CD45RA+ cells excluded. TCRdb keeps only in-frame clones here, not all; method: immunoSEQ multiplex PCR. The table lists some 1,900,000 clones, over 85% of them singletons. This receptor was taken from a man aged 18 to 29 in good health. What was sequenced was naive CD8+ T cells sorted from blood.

CDR3 coding DNA: TGTGCCACCGCGTCGGGACAGGGCGGGTTTTTT. It encodes CATASGQGGFF. This chain uses TRBV19 with TRBJ2-2, with 9 bases lining up with TRBD1. Trimming removed 10 bases from V and 16 bases from J; junction bases left unmatched: 10. The CDR3 runs to 11 residues. Looked up from germline, CDR1 is LNHDA and CDR2 is SQIVND (reference sequence).